This TCR beta chain was observed in a study of blood T cells in healthy people across ages (dated by TCRdb to the mid-2010s). For context, the study as a whole: In model experiments, template switching captured roughly one uniquely barcoded TCR beta cDNA molecule for every two T cells. Using deep sequencing normalized with unique cDNA molecular identifiers, the study measured how TCR beta repertoire diversity changes with age. The donors were split into four age groups: young (average 16 years), middle-aged (about 40), aged (over 55) and long-lived (about 82). To avoid experimental bias, donors of different ages were spread randomly across the sequencing lanes. Using the same blood draw, the study looked at two additional independent replicas of 1 million unique cDNA reads for two donors, one aged 18 to 29 and the other aged 80 or older. Findings and caveats that apply to the study as a whole: Estimates of total diversity from one million sequenced T cells were regarded as lower bounds and underestimates. Because profiling used bulk unsorted PBMCs, naive and antigen-experienced compartments could not be compared conclusively. The percentage of naive T cells measured by flow cytometry correlated strongly with observed TCR beta diversity. Donor CMV infection status was unknown, potentially confounding age-related changes in expanded clonotypes. As age increased, observed TCR beta diversity per million T cells dropped in a roughly linear way, and a significant reduction was already evident by age 40. Compared with the aged group, the long-lived group had more naive CD4+ T cells, fewer expanded clones and increased TCR diversity, suggesting age selection.

About this clonotype: Its antigen remains undetermined. No much larger clone is present one base from it, and per-base qualities are unavailable.

The CDR1 and CDR2 encoded by the germline V gene are MNHEY and SVGEGT. Unmatched junction bases come to 17, with V trimmed by 7 bases and J by 6 bases. From cysteine to phenylalanine, the CDR3 is 16 amino acids long. Only the CDR3 DNA stays, 48 bases, in frame from base 1. The 35 to 40 donors, aged roughly 6 to 95 years, were systemically healthy Caucasian individuals from Russia. Ten milliliters of peripheral blood were drawn from each donor into EDTA-treated Vacutainer tubes. PBMCs were isolated by Ficoll-Paque density-gradient centrifugation, with at least 6 million obtained per sample. Trizol reagent was used to extract total RNA from the PBMCs, yielding at least 5 micrograms per sample. The percentages of naive CD45RAhigh/CD27high T cells were determined by flow cytometry on a PBMC aliquot from every donor. Library construction relied on 5' RACE. The sample was run on an Illumina HiSeq 2500. The second PCR ran for about 6 to 12 cycles and used a J-beta primer mix along with a sample-barcoded 5' primer. Each TCR beta cDNA molecule received a unique molecular identifier from a template-switch 5' adaptor carrying 12 random nucleotides. Each sample yielded at least 2.5 million CDR3-containing paired-end reads. First-strand cDNA was synthesized from all RNA with the Mint cDNA synthesis kit, primed by a TRBC-specific oligonucleotide. Following uracil-DNA glycosylase treatment, a first 18-cycle PCR with universal primers M1SS and BC2_uni_R was performed on all cDNA. Under the source paper's analysis protocol: Each sample was normalized by randomly selecting 1 million high-quality reads, each carrying a distinct molecular identifier. Reads sharing molecular identifiers were discarded rather than binned into consensus sequences. CDR3 identification, clonotype clustering and error correction used MiTCR with a Q25 quality threshold and the strictest error-elimination algorithm. A nonparametric unseen species model with Euler transformation was used to estimate a lower bound on total TCR beta diversity. The raw public reads went through TCRdb reprocessing: fastp at Q25, MiXCR clone calling, in-frame beta chains kept. Under each unique CDR3 protein, matching rows form one entry showing the most common genes and DNA. TCRdb assigned the V and J calls; the authors' analysis was not used. In this sample the table shows about 1.1 million distinct CDR3 sequences, 35% to 40% of which occur a single time. Jointly, the top ten make up around 13% of the sample.

The sequence joins TRBV6-2 or TRBV6-3 to TRBJ2-5; 7 bases in the middle match TRBD2. Material: blood. This receptor was obtained from a man between 18 and 35 years old in good health. CDR3 region: CASNIRPFGLEKTQYF. Here is the DNA: TGTGCCAGCAATATACGGCCCTTTGGACTAGAAAAGACCCAGTACTTC.